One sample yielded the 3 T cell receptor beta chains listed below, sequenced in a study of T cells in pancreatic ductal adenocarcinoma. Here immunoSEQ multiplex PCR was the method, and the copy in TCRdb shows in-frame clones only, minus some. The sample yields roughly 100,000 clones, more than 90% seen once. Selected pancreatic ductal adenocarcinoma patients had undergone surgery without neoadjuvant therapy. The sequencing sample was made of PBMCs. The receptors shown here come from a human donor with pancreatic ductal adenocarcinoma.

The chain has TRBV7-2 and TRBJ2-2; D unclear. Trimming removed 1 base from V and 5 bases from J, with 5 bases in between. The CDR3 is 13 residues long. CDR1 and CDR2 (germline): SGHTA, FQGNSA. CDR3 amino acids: CASSLDSTGELFF. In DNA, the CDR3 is TGTGCCAGCAGCTTAGACAGTACCGGGGAGCTGTTTTTT.

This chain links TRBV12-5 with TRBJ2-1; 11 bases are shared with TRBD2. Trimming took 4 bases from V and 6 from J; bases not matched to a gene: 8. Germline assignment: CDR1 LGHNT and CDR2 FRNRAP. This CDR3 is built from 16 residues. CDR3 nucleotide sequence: TGTGCTAGTGGTTCCCAGACTAGCGGGGAGATCAATGAGCAGTTCTTC. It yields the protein CASGSQTSGEINEQFF.

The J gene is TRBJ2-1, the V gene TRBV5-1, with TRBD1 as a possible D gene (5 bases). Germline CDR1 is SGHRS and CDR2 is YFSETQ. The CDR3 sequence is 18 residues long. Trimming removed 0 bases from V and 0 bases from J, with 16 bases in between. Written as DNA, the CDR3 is TGCGCCAGCAGCTTGGACCCCCTGGGGCCCGGCTCCTACAATGAGCAGTTCTTC. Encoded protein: CASSLDPLGPGSYNEQFF.